This T cell receptor beta chain was captured by sequencing in a study of beta chain features in type 1 diabetes. A few counts support this clone. Its antigen remains unknown. Regarding the study as a whole: Any PCR bias toward short templates would affect both groups alike.

The ends were cut back, 1 base at V and 5 bases at J, with 12 bases in the middle. Germline assignment: CDR1 SGHTA and CDR2 FQGNSA. This CDR3 comprises 15 residues. The study reverse transcribed the entire isolated RNA, so it sequenced expressed TCRB transcripts. Sequencing was performed with immunoSEQ multiplex PCR; in TCRdb, only in-frame clones are kept and a portion is missing. This sample has hundreds of thousands of clones; roughly 13% occur once, and the top ten carry roughly 0.015%. The sequencing input was naive CD4+ T cells from blood. The TCR sequence derives from a man younger than 35 in good health. The chain is built from TRBV7-2 and TRBJ2-1, with a tentative D call TRBD1 (5 bases). The CDR3 sequence is CASSLGPGHDNEQFF. In nucleotides, the CDR3 is TGTGCCAGCAGCTTAGGTCCAGGGCATGACAATGAGCAGTTCTTC.